The sequence of this T cell receptor (beta chain) was determined in a study of cytomegalovirus exposure and HLA in healthy donors. Germline values: CDR1 SGHRS, CDR2 YFSETQ. V was clipped by 5 bases and J by 7 bases; unmatched bases: 3. This CDR3 is built from 14 residues. General study results and limits: Several V segments, TRBV6-2 and TRBV6-3 among them, could not be told apart and were dropped. The listing of 150 to 200 TCR beta chains classed them as cytomegalovirus-associated. Researchers reported in a later analysis that a missense DCLRE1C variant was tied to TCR beta V- and J-gene trimming. Fewer N-insertions (relative to the roughly 670-donor mean) were reportedly seen in an Asian-associated ancestry cluster in a later analysis.

This PCR relied on a set of 60 Vbeta primers and 13 Jbeta primers. Produced via immunoSEQ multiplex PCR; TCRdb's table is partial and in-frame only. This sample yields 180,000 or so clones, of which 65% to 85% are seen a single time; approximately 2.9% belongs to the top ten. About this clone itself: Its antigen is currently unknown.

The sample taken for sequencing was PBMCs. This sequence was found in a female donor in good health and CMV-seronegative. This chain uses TRBV5-1 with TRBJ2-1, with 13 bases fitting TRBD2. The CDR3 region has the DNA TGCGCCAGCAGAGGGACTAGCGGGAATAATGAGCAGTTCTTC. Protein: CASRGTSGNNEQFF.